This TCR beta chain emerged from a study of shared clonotypes between healthy human individuals. Assay: immunoSEQ multiplex PCR; the TCRdb copy retains only in-frame clones and omits some. The data show a few million clones, just under 95% seen once. Broader study findings: Clonotypes that were shared across four donors made up 4.5% to 5% of naive CD4 clonotypes.

Only one count was recorded for this clone. Its antigen remains unidentified. Naive CD8 cells lacked CD45RO and underwent positive selection for CCR7, leaving out terminally differentiated effector memory CD45RA+ cells. The V gene lost 1 base and the J gene lost 3 bases, with 17 bases spanning the gap. This CDR3 has 16 amino acids. Per germline, CDR1 SQVTM and CDR2 ANQGSEA. The receptor was isolated from a young man in good health. Some clones in this sample may be carry-over from other donors' samples. This rearrangement joins TRBV29-1 to TRBJ2-3, with D maybe TRBD1 (5 bases). Sequenced material: naive CD8+ T cells from PBMCs. Written as DNA, the CDR3 is TGCAGCGTTGAAGGGGTCTGGGGCAGGTTTACAGATACGCAGTATTTT. This codes for CSVEGVWGRFTDTQYF.